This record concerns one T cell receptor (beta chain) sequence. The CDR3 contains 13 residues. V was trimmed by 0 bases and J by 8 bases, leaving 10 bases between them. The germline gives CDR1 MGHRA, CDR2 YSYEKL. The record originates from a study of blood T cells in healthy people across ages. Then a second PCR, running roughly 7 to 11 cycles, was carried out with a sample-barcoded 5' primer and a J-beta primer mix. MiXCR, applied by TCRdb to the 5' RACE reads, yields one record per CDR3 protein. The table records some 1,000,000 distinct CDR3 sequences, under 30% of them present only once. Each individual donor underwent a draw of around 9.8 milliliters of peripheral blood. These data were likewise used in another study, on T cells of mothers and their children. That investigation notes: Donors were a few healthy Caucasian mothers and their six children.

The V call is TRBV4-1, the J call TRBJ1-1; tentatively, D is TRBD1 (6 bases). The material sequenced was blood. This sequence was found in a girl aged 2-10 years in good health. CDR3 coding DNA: TGCGCCAGCAGCCAAGATGTAGGACAGGAAGCTTTCTTT. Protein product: CASSQDVGQEAFF.